This T cell receptor (beta chain) was observed in a study of cytomegalovirus exposure and HLA in healthy donors. PCR used 60 Vbeta primers and 13 Jbeta primers. The assay was immunoSEQ multiplex PCR, and TCRdb's table has in-frame clones only and misses some. The data hold over 150,000 clones, with roughly three quarters observed a single time. Per germline, CDR1 MNHNS and CDR2 SASEGT. The V end was cut by 3 bases, the J end by 4 bases, with 15 bases between. This CDR3 has 16 residues. This receptor was identified in a male donor in good health and CMV-seronegative. This chain links TRBV6-1 with TRBJ1-4, with D uncertain. The sequenced material came from PBMCs. As DNA, the CDR3 is TGTGCCAGCAGTGAGGCCGGGAGGCCGATTAATGAAAAACTGTTTTTT. This gives the protein CASSEAGRPINEKLFF.